The 23 T cell receptor beta chains in this list originate from one sample, sequenced in a study of CD8+CD57+ T cells in acquired aplastic anemia. Using genomic DNA as the template, TCR beta VDJ and CDR3 profiling was carried out. TCRdb independently ran MiXCR on the reads; one entry per CDR3 protein. The sample lists approximately 470,000 distinct CDR3 sequences, around a third occurring once. An expansion of CD8+CD57+ cells by flow cytometry had been shown in patients chosen for sequencing. Material: sorted CD4+, CD8+, or CD8+CD57+ T cells (not recorded which) from PBMCs. The receptors were gathered from a human donor with aplastic anemia.

The J gene is TRBJ1-1, the V gene TRBV4-3; the match to TRBD1 covers 7 bases. There are 15 residues in the CDR3. The V gene's germline CDR1 is LGHNA and CDR2 YSLEER. The V gene end was trimmed by 3 bases and the J gene end by 0 bases; junction bases not matched to a gene: 4. The CDR3 DNA is TGCGCCAGCAGCCATCTGGGACAGCTGAACACTGAAGCTTTCTTT. It codes for CASSHLGQLNTEAFF.

The chain has TRBV3-1 and TRBJ2-3; unclear D gene. Germline V lookup: CDR1 LGHDT, CDR2 YNNKEL (reference sequence). The CDR3 totals 15 residues. The V end lost 3 bases, the J end lost 4 bases, and 14 bases lay between the germline ends. As DNA, the CDR3 is TGTGCCAGCAGCCAGACCCTTACTTACGCAGATACGCAGTATTTT. Translating it yields CASSQTLTYADTQYF.

The table lists this clonotype with a few counts. The V gene is TRBV7-2, the J gene TRBJ1-6; D is unclear. Germline-derived CDR1 and CDR2 are SGHTA and FQGNSA. CDR3 size: 13 residues. Trimming took 4 bases from V and 10 from J, leaving 11 bases between them. CDR3 bases: TGTGCCAGCAGCTGGACTACTCTCTCACCCCTCCACTTT. It specifies CASSWTTLSPLHF.

This clonotype came up many times. The chain combines TRBV7-8 with TRBJ1-1, with unresolved D. CDR3 length: 13 amino acids. Per the germline V gene, CDR1 is SGHVS and CDR2 is FQNEAQ. The V and J ends lost 5 bases and 0 bases respectively, with 7 bases between them. CDR3 nucleotide sequence: TGTGCCAGCAGCACCGCCATGAACACTGAAGCTTTCTTT. It is translated as CASSTAMNTEAFF.

CDR3 residues: CASSPDRSRVNTEAFF. CDR3 nucleotide sequence: TGTGCCAGCAGCCCCGACCGATCGAGGGTCAACACTGAAGCTTTCTTT. The rearrangement links TRBV11-2 to TRBJ1-1; no clear D. Germline V gene lookup returns CDR1 SGHAT and CDR2 FQNNGV. V was trimmed by 5 bases and J by 2 bases, leaving 18 bases between them. The CDR3 extends over 16 amino acids.

At least ten counts were recorded for this clonotype. The V call is TRBV3-1, the J call TRBJ1-2; no definite D call. Germline CDR1 is LGHDT and CDR2 is YNNKEL (reference sequence). V lost 1 base and J 8 bases, leaving 8 bases between the germline ends. This CDR3 contains 12 residues. The CDR3 DNA is TGTGCCAGCAGCCAAGGCGGAGGCGGCTACACCTTC. Translated, it gives CASSQGGGGYTF.

V and J are TRBV7-9 and TRBJ1-5, with TRBD1 as a possible D gene (6 bases). Trimming left V 1 base short and J 4 bases short, with 11 bases between. The CDR3 spans 15 residues. CDR1 is SEHNR, CDR2 FQNEAQ, per germline (reference sequence). In nucleotides, the CDR3 is TGTGCCAGCAGCTTAGAGGGTAGGGGGAATCAGCCCCAGCATTTT. Its translation is CASSLEGRGNQPQHF.

V usage is TRBV4-3 and J usage is TRBJ2-2, with TRBD2 as a possible D gene (5 bases). CDR1 is LGHNA, CDR2 YSLEER, per germline. The CDR3 spans 15 residues. V was cut by 1 base and J by 1 base, with 7 bases left in between. The DNA for the CDR3 is TGCGCCAGCAGCCAAGGGGAGCAGAACACCGGGGAGCTGTTTTTT. Its translation is CASSQGEQNTGELFF.

This clonotype was picked up a small number of times. J is TRBJ2-4 and V is TRBV2, with D perhaps TRBD1 or TRBD2 (5 bases each). V was pared by 7 bases and J by 0 bases, with 19 bases between. The CDR3 runs to 17 residues. Germline lookup yields CDR1 SNHLY and CDR2 FYNNEI. CDR3 residues: CASKKEGFRLAKNIQYF. The CDR3 region has the DNA TGTGCCAGCAAAAAAGAGGGGTTCCGACTAGCCAAAAACATTCAGTACTTC.

The chain has TRBV3-1 and TRBJ1-6; possibly TRBD1 for D (5 bases). The V gene lost 4 bases and the J gene lost 8 bases, with 15 bases spanning the gap. This CDR3 comprises 15 residues. The germline V gene has CDR1 LGHDT and CDR2 YNNKEL (reference sequence). The CDR3 loop reads CASSPIGTVDSPLHF. The CDR3 DNA follows: TGTGCCAGCAGCCCTATCGGGACTGTGGATTCACCCCTCCACTTT.

The chain recombines TRBV5-4 with TRBJ2-3; no clear D gene. This CDR3 is 13 amino acids long. V was shortened by 1 base and J by 6 bases, with 9 bases between the two germline ends. From germline, CDR1 is SGHNT and CDR2 YYREEE (reference sequence). CDR3 in amino acids: CASSLSQKDTQYF. The CDR3 region has the DNA TGTGCCAGCAGCTTGAGCCAGAAGGATACGCAGTATTTT.

This clonotype has ten or more counts. The J gene is TRBJ1-5, the V gene TRBV19, with D maybe TRBD1 (5 bases). Trimming removed 3 bases from V and 10 bases from J, with 16 bases in between. This CDR3 is built from 14 residues. Germline CDR1 LNHDA, CDR2 SQIVND (reference sequence). The CDR3 DNA is TGTGCCAGTAGTATCCCCTTCCAGGGATTCCCCCAGCATTTT. Translating gives CASSIPFQGFPQHF.

This clonotype appeared many times. V and J are TRBV29-1 and TRBJ2-7; TRBD1 aligns across 11 bases. The germline CDR1 and CDR2 sequences are SQVTM and ANQGSEA. With 6 bases clipped from V and 6 bases from J, the junction kept 7 bases outside the gene matches. The CDR3 runs to 13 residues. The CDR3 reads CSVGTGGEREQYF. The DNA of the CDR3 is TGCAGCGTCGGGACAGGGGGGGAACGCGAGCAGTACTTC.

The chain recombines TRBV29-1 with TRBJ1-2; D is ambiguous. Germline-derived CDR1 and CDR2 are SQVTM and ANQGSEA. There are 12 residues in the CDR3. The V gene lost 3 bases and the J gene lost 7 bases, with 12 bases spanning the gap. CDR3: CSVDLGSVGYTF. In DNA, the CDR3 is TGCAGCGTTGACTTGGGATCCGTTGGCTACACCTTC.

J is TRBJ2-7 and V is TRBV11-2, with no clear D. The V gene lost 4 bases and the J gene lost 3 bases, with 13 bases spanning the gap. CDR1 and CDR2 from the germline V gene are SGHAT and FQNNGV. This CDR3 comprises 14 residues. The CDR3 bases are TGTGCCAGCAGCTCCACCCGCGGTTTCTACGAGCAGTACTTC. This translates into CASSSTRGFYEQYF.

V gene TRBV6-5 combines with J gene TRBJ2-7; 7 nucleotides agree with TRBD1. Trimming took 0 bases from V and 6 from J; bases not matched to a gene: 11. Germline V CDR1 and CDR2: MNHEY, SVGAGI. The CDR3 has 16 amino acids. The CDR3 region has the DNA TGTGCCAGCAGTTACTCGACGGGGCCGGGACAGAGCGAGCAGTACTTC. Amino acids: CASSYSTGPGQSEQYF.

The table lists this clonotype with many counts. The V gene is TRBV5-8, the J gene TRBJ2-1; unclear D gene. CDR1 and CDR2 (germline): SGHTS, YDEGEE. Trimming removed 3 bases from V and 3 bases from J, with 4 bases in between. The CDR3 consists of 12 residues. DNA for the CDR3: TGTGCCAGCAGCTCCCTCTACAATGAGCAGTTCTTC. Amino acids: CASSSLYNEQFF.

CDR3 protein: CASGDRINDNSPLHF. The CDR3 nucleotides read TGTGCCAGCGGAGACAGGATCAATGATAATTCACCCCTCCACTTT. V and J are TRBV2 and TRBJ1-6, with D perhaps TRBD1 (6 bases). There are 15 residues in the CDR3. The V gene lost 8 bases and the J gene lost 5 bases, with 16 bases spanning the gap. CDR1 is SNHLY and CDR2 is FYNNEI in the germline V gene.

This clonotype was seen ten or more times. CDR3 amino acids: CASSVAANRDIAYEQYF. CDR3 bases: TGTGCCAGCAGCGTCGCGGCAAACCGGGACATAGCCTACGAGCAGTACTTC. This sequence joins TRBV9 and TRBJ2-7, with D possibly matching TRBD1 (6 bases). Germline loops: CDR1 SGDLS, CDR2 YYNGEE. This CDR3 is built from 17 residues. Between the trimmed V and J ends, which lost 2 bases and 2 bases, there was a span of 20 bases.

The gene calls are TRBV7-9 and TRBJ1-2; D gene uncertain. Germline-derived CDR1 and CDR2 are SEHNR and FQNEAQ (reference sequence). The CDR3 totals 11 residues. The germline V and J ends were trimmed by 10 bases and 4 bases, with 10 bases remaining between them. The CDR3 protein is CATHRSYGYTF. The CDR3 DNA follows: TGTGCCACCCATCGGTCCTATGGCTACACCTTC. Filled out from reference TRBV7-9 and TRBJ1-2, the complete variable domain reads DTGVSQNPRHKITKRGQNVTFRCDPISEHNRLYWYRQTLGQGPEFLTYFQNEAQLEKSRLLSDRFSAERPKGSFSTLEIQRTEQGDSAMYLCATHRSYGYTFGSGTRLTVV.

V gene TRBV7-1 combines with J gene TRBJ2-7, with 14 nucleotides matching TRBD2. TRBV7-1 is identified as an open reading frame with a role that is uncertain. V shed 5 bases, J shed 4 bases, and the junction held 7 bases outside the gene matches. This CDR3 is 16 amino acids long. The CDR3 protein is CASSPWGTSGGYEQYF. CDR3 coding DNA: TGTGCCAGCAGCCCATGGGGGACTAGCGGGGGTTACGAGCAGTACTTC.

With regard to this clonotype: The junction and the germline gene differ at one end; a read error may be behind it. The chain uses TRBV10-3 and TRBJ1-5, with unresolved D. This CDR3 is built from 16 residues. CDR1 is ENHRY and CDR2 is SYGVKD in the germline V gene. The chain's CDR3 is CASSYSGPVSNQPQHF. The CDR3 DNA reads as TGTGCCAGCAGTTACAGTGGCCCGGTAAGCAATCAGCCCCAGCATTTT.

The chain links TRBV2 to TRBJ1-6, with TRBD1 matching over 9 bases. V trimming: 6 bases; J trimming: 8 bases; junction bases outside the gene matches: 8. The CDR3 length is 15 residues. Per germline, CDR1 SNHLY and CDR2 FYNNEI. In nucleotides, the CDR3 is TGTGCCAGCAGGCCAAGGACAGGGGACGATTCACCCCTCCACTTT. Encoded protein: CASRPRTGDDSPLHF.